This section outlines one TCR beta chain sequence together with its context. Original data processing: Cell counts per sample came from amplifying reference gene primers. Clones were read by immunoSEQ multiplex PCR, and TCRdb kept only the in-frame ones, dropping some. V, J and clone size are taken as reported in that table, and D and trimming were inferred from the DNA itself. This table has a few hundred thousand clones, approximately 90% appearing once. This specimen comes from a study of blood T cell repertoires in COVID-19. Study in general: Acute-phase and convalescent COVID-19 samples originated in the United States, Italy and Spain. Sources were T cells, B-cell-depleted T cells, or PBMCs; the material itself was cDNA or gDNA.

Germline values: CDR1 SGHNT, CDR2 YYREEE (reference sequence). CDR3 length: 16 amino acids. J was trimmed by 2 bases and V by 2 bases; bases with no gene match: 8. Seattle cases were enrolled at active infection and followed longitudinally. The specimen sequenced was peripheral blood. The chain joins TRBV5-4 to TRBJ2-5, with TRBD2 matching over 8 bases. The TCR sequence derives from a woman aged 55-69 years with COVID-19, enrolled during active disease. CDR3 loop: CASSFSRGGSQETQYF. CDR3 coding DNA: TGTGCCAGCAGCTTTTCACGGGGGGGATCTCAAGAGACCCAGTACTTC.